These 18 T cell receptor beta chains originate from one sample sequenced in a study of control samples from healthy donors and cancer patients. Sequencing was performed with immunoSEQ multiplex PCR; in TCRdb, only in-frame clones are kept and a portion is missing. The sample has tens of thousands of clones; approximately 90% are singletons. The sample consisted of blood. Receptors were obtained from a woman in her sixties or seventies in good health.

This clone has more than one count but fewer than ten. V and J are TRBV3-1 (or the pseudogene TRBV3-2) and TRBJ2-2, with TRBD2 as a possible D gene (5 bases). Looked up from germline, CDR1 is LGHDT and CDR2 is YNNKEL (reference sequence). Trimming pared 0 bases from V and 6 bases from J, leaving 23 bases between. The CDR3 extends over 19 amino acids. In DNA, the CDR3 is TGTGCCAGCAGCCAAGATCCCCCCACTAGTGGGTCGTCCCCCGGGGAGCTGTTTTTT. It specifies CASSQDPPTSGSSPGELFF.

The chain links TRBV6-5 to TRBJ1-2; D unresolved. V was clipped by 0 bases and J by 8 bases, with 19 bases between them. Looked up from germline, CDR1 is MNHEY and CDR2 is SVGAGI. The CDR3 totals 16 residues. The CDR3 region is CASSYSPLKLTEGYTF. The CDR3 region has the DNA TGTGCCAGCAGTTACTCCCCCCTTAAACTAACGGAAGGCTACACCTTC.

This clone was picked up a small number of times. The genes are TRBV11-2 and TRBJ2-2; 10 nucleotides align to TRBD1. This CDR3 contains 15 residues. Germline V gives CDR1 SGHAT, CDR2 FQNNGV. V lost 3 bases and J lost 6; bases outside the gene matches: 4. DNA for the CDR3: TGTGCCAGCAGCTTCCGGGACAGGGGTTCCGGGGAGCTGTTTTTT. Translating gives CASSFRDRGSGELFF.

A note on this clone: This sample includes further DNA sequences coding for the same CDR3. The V call is TRBV5-5, the J call TRBJ2-7; a weak D match, TRBD2 (7 bases). From germline, CDR1 is SGHKS and CDR2 YYEKEE (reference sequence). V was shortened by 1 base and J by 9 bases, with 11 bases between the two germline ends. The CDR3 has 12 amino acids. CDR3 sequence: CASSLWGGAQYF. The CDR3, as DNA: TGTGCCAGCAGCTTGTGGGGGGGGGCGCAGTACTTC.

The V call is TRBV19, the J call TRBJ2-2, with 9 bases fitting TRBD2. Germline V gene sequence: CDR1 LNHDA, CDR2 SQIVND (reference sequence). CDR3 length: 16 residues. V shed 8 bases and J 2 bases; nucleotides not matched to a gene: 9. The CDR3: CASLAGPLLNTGELFF. DNA of the CDR3: TGTGCCAGTCTAGCGGGGCCCCTCCTTAACACCGGGGAGCTGTTTTTT.

The chain employs TRBV6-1 and TRBJ1-1; a weak D match, TRBD1 (5 bases). The germline V gene encodes CDR1 MNHNS and CDR2 SASEGT. This CDR3 has 14 residues. The V end was cut by 1 base, the J end by 4 bases, with 10 bases between. CDR3 region: CASSEVGTSTEAFF. CDR3 DNA: TGTGCCAGCAGTGAAGTGGGGACCTCCACTGAAGCTTTCTTT.

The gene calls are TRBV2 and TRBJ2-7; TRBD1 matches 10 bases. The length of the CDR3 is 14 residues. From germline, CDR1 is SNHLY and CDR2 FYNNEI. V lost 5 bases and J lost 3; bases outside the gene matches: 4. This CDR3 reads CASSSDRGNYEQYF. The CDR3 coding sequence is TGTGCCAGCAGTTCGGACAGGGGGAACTACGAGCAGTACTTC.

The chain recombines TRBV18 with TRBJ1-2; maybe TRBD1 (6 bases). Germline CDR1 reads KGHSH; CDR2 reads LQKENI. The CDR3 has 14 amino acids. Trimming took 3 bases from V and 10 from J, leaving 18 bases between them. CDR3 region: CASSPRPDRTHYTF. For the CDR3, the DNA is TGTGCCAGCTCACCGAGACCCGACAGGACTCACTACACCTTC.

This chain connects TRBV18 to TRBJ1-2; perhaps TRBD1 as D (6 bases). V was shortened by 1 base and J by 8 bases, with 17 bases between the two germline ends. CDR3 length equals 15 residues. Per the germline V gene, CDR1 is KGHSH and CDR2 is LQKENI. CDR3 DNA sequence: TGTGCCAGCTCACCACTGGCAGGGGCCCTTCTGGGCTACACCTTC. This sequence encodes CASSPLAGALLGYTF.

V usage is TRBV15 and J usage is TRBJ2-1; the D gene is possibly TRBD2 (6 bases). Germline CDR1 LNHNV, CDR2 YYDKDF (reference sequence). The CDR3 totals 16 residues. Deletions cut 0 bases from V and 2 bases from J, with 11 bases between. The CDR3 sequence: CATSREQPGAYNEQFF. The CDR3 DNA reads as TGTGCCACCAGCAGAGAGCAGCCGGGAGCCTACAATGAGCAGTTCTTC.

This rearrangement joins TRBV6-5 to TRBJ1-6; 11 nucleotides align to TRBD1. Germline lookup yields CDR1 MNHEY and CDR2 SVGAGI. The length of the CDR3 is 14 residues. V gave up 5 bases and J gave up 11 bases; unmatched junction bases: 5. The CDR3 protein is CASSPGTGGAPLHF. The CDR3 bases are TGTGCCAGCAGTCCCGGGACAGGGGGAGCACCCCTCCACTTT.

The V and J genes are TRBV2 and TRBJ1-5; 10 bases map to TRBD1. The CDR3 covers 17 residues. Per germline, CDR1 SNHLY and CDR2 FYNNEI. Trimming cost V 4 bases and J 0 bases; bases outside gene matches: 6. CDR3 sequence: CASSGDRGSYSNQPQHF. As DNA, the CDR3 is TGTGCCAGCAGTGGGGACAGGGGAAGCTATAGCAATCAGCCCCAGCATTTT.

This clone came up a few times. This sequence joins TRBV6-6 and TRBJ1-6, with unresolved D. Trimming stripped 2 bases from V and 0 bases from J, with 5 bases between. The CDR3 is made up of 15 amino acids. Germline-derived CDR1 and CDR2 are MNHNY and SVGAGI (reference sequence). This CDR3 is CASSYPSSYNSPLHF. The CDR3 DNA sequence: TGTGCCAGCAGTTACCCTAGCTCCTATAATTCACCCCTCCACTTT.

The chain joins TRBV5-6 to TRBJ1-5; D not resolved. Looked up from germline, CDR1 is SGHDT and CDR2 is YYEEEE. CDR3 length: 16 amino acids. With 0 bases removed from V and 4 bases from J, the gap between germline ends came to 14 bases. CDR3: CASSLGSGRTNQPQHF. The CDR3, as DNA: TGTGCCAGCAGCTTGGGGTCCGGGAGAACTAATCAGCCCCAGCATTTT.

J is TRBJ1-3 and V is TRBV3-1 (or the pseudogene TRBV3-2), with unresolved D. Germline V gene data show CDR1 as LGHDT and CDR2 as YNNKEL (reference sequence). The V and J ends lost 0 bases and 0 bases respectively, with 3 bases between them. CDR3 length: 14 residues. The chain's CDR3 is CASSQEGSGNTIYF. CDR3 sequence (DNA): TGTGCCAGCAGCCAAGAGGGCTCTGGAAACACCATATATTTT.

This sequence joins TRBV9 and TRBJ2-7; D uncertain. V lost 4 bases to trimming and J lost 4 bases, with 6 bases between them. The CDR3 totals 11 residues. Per germline, CDR1 SGDLS and CDR2 YYNGEE. The CDR3 here is CASSSGYEQYF. As DNA, the CDR3 is TGTGCCAGCAGCTCAGGATACGAGCAGTACTTC. The variable domain in full, with the rest retrieved from reference TRBV9 and TRBJ2-7, is DSGVTQTPKHLITATGQRVTLRCSPRSGDLSVYWYQQSLDQGLQFLIQYYNGEERAKGNILERFSAQQFPDLHSELNLSSLELGDSALYFCASSSGYEQYFGPGTRLTVT.

The chain has TRBV4-3 and TRBJ1-5; 8 bases are a match to TRBD1. The germline V gene has CDR1 LGHNA and CDR2 YSLEER. V was pared by 0 bases and J by 0 bases, with 7 bases of the junction left unmatched. The CDR3 is 18 residues long. The CDR3 spells CASSQDSGQGDSNQPQHF. Here the CDR3 DNA reads TGCGCCAGCAGCCAAGATAGTGGACAGGGAGATAGCAATCAGCCCCAGCATTTT.

The J gene is TRBJ1-2, the V gene TRBV28, with D uncertain. The germline gives CDR1 MDHEN, CDR2 SYDVKM. V was trimmed by 8 bases and J by 3 bases, leaving 10 bases between them. This CDR3 is 12 amino acids long. The CDR3 sequence is CASYGIHYGYTF. CDR3 in DNA: TGTGCCAGCTACGGTATCCACTATGGCTACACCTTC.